This T cell receptor beta chain was recovered during a study of cytomegalovirus exposure and HLA in healthy donors. CDR1 is MNHEY and CDR2 is SVGAGI in the germline V gene. The junction had 10 bases not matched to a gene; V was cut back by 7 bases and J by 4 bases. The CDR3 covers 15 residues. This clone was seen a handful of times. 60 Vbeta and 13 Jbeta primers were used in PCR. Clones were sequenced by immunoSEQ multiplex PCR, and TCRdb holds only the in-frame ones, with some missing. Here the sample spans some 150,000 clones, around 80% being singletons. The chain combines TRBV6-5 with TRBJ1-5; 7 bases are shared with TRBD1. The sequencing sample was made of PBMCs. The sequence was collected from a man aged 40-49 years in good health and CMV-seronegative. CDR3 region: CASKLTVQGNQPQHF. In DNA, the CDR3 is TGTGCCAGCAAACTCACTGTACAGGGGAATCAGCCCCAGCATTTT.